This TCR beta chain appears in the sequencing data of a study of cytomegalovirus exposure and HLA in healthy donors. Study background: Earlier findings included some 100 million unique TCR beta sequences obtained from about 179 million T cells.

The V gene's germline CDR1 is SGHTA and CDR2 FQGTGA. This CDR3 is built from 16 residues. V lost 5 bases and J lost 0, with 14 bases in between. Study-wide findings and caveats: Later analysis showed TCR association rates varying by HLA locus, highest for DRB1 and lowest for HLA-C. In a later analysis, at a false discovery rate of 0.05, roughly 18,000 TCR beta sequences were associated with HLA alleles. Some TCR beta chains (approximately 180 of them) were listed as cytomegalovirus-associated.

Turning to this clone: As yet, its antigen is unknown.

PCR primers comprised 60 Vbeta and 13 Jbeta primers. Some clones are missing from TCRdb's copy, which holds only in-frame ones; the method was immunoSEQ multiplex PCR. Of 200,000 to 250,000 clones listed, 60% to 80% are singletons. The material sequenced was PBMCs. The sequence derives from a woman in her thirties in good health and CMV-seronegative. The chain uses TRBV7-3 and TRBJ1-3; D is unresolved. CDR3 bases: TGTGCCAGCAGCCCTGGGCTGCCAATCTCTGGAAACACCATATATTTT. It encodes CASSPGLPISGNTIYF. Full variable domain (remainder filled in from reference TRBV7-3 and TRBJ1-3): GAGVSQTPSNKVTEKGKYVELRCDPISGHTALYWYRQSLGQGPEFLIYFQGTGAADDSGLPNDRFFAVRPEGSVSTLKIQRTERGDSAVYLCASSPGLPISGNTIYFGEGSWLTVV.